The 20 T cell receptor beta chains reported below all come from one sample, sequenced in a study of T-cell memory formation after mild COVID-19 (dated by TCRdb to 2020 to 2023). Libraries were made using 5' RACE. Instrument used: Illumina NovaSeq 6000. TCRdb itself trimmed the public reads at Q25 with fastp, ran MiXCR and retained productive beta chains. Each entry merges the rows of one CDR3 protein and shows their most common DNA and genes. The sample data list approximately 300,000 distinct CDR3 sequences, and 8% to 10% of these were observed just once. Less than 25% of the sample comes from the top ten. Input material: PBMCs or a T cell subset sorted from them (not recorded which). These receptors were taken from a man aged 18 to 30 who had mild COVID-19 (a few samples of this study predate the infection). The sample titles of this study are shuffled in the database, so cell type and time point are left out; the donor was told from shared clones.

The sample holds a few counts of this clonotype. The chain recombines TRBV5-1 with TRBJ2-1, with TRBD2 matching over 11 bases. The CDR3 is 16 amino acids. The V gene's germline CDR1 is SGHRS and CDR2 YFSETQ. V lost 4 bases, J lost 5 bases, and 8 bases stayed unmatched. The DNA for the CDR3 is TGCGCCAGCAGCCAATCTCTAGCGGGGGGCAACAATGAGCAGTTCTTC. It yields the protein CASSQSLAGGNNEQFF. The entire variable domain, with the rest obtained from reference TRBV5-1 and TRBJ2-1, is as follows: KAGVTQTPRYLIKTRGQQVTLSCSPISGHRSVSWYQQTPGQGLQFLFEYFSETQRNKGNFPGRFSGRQFSNSRSEMNVSTLELGDSALYLCASSQSLAGGNNEQFFGPGTRLTVL.

The rearrangement links TRBV5-8 to TRBJ1-3; 7 bases line up with TRBD1. V dropped 5 bases and J dropped 4; count of bases not matched to a gene: 6. This CDR3 is 14 amino acids long. Looked up from germline, CDR1 is SGHTS and CDR2 is YDEGEE. The CDR3 DNA sequence: TGTGCCAGCAGGAAAGACAGGGCCGGAAACACCATATATTTT. It codes for CASRKDRAGNTIYF.

This chain joins TRBV3-1 and TRBJ1-4; D is undetermined. V lost 3 bases and J lost 6, with 14 bases in between. The CDR3 consists of 15 residues. Germline values: CDR1 LGHDT, CDR2 YNNKEL (reference sequence). CDR3 sequence: CASSQGRAGHEKLFF. The CDR3 DNA reads as TGTGCCAGCAGCCAGGGCCGAGCCGGCCATGAAAAACTGTTTTTT.

This clonotype was found many times. The chain uses TRBV5-1 and TRBJ2-5; 8 nucleotides line up with TRBD1. Germline V gene data show CDR1 as SGHRS and CDR2 as YFSETQ. The CDR3 sequence is 13 residues long. Germline trimming cut 7 bases from V and 2 bases from J; bases unmatched to any gene: 4. The CDR3 loop is CASARQGQETQYF. The DNA for the CDR3 is TGCGCCAGCGCCCGACAGGGGCAAGAGACCCAGTACTTC.

The gene calls are TRBV5-1 and TRBJ2-7; D is ambiguous. This CDR3 is 15 amino acids long. The germline V and J ends were trimmed by 3 bases and 2 bases, with 15 bases remaining between them. CDR1 SGHRS and CDR2 YFSETQ come from the germline V gene. In nucleotides, the CDR3 is TGCGCCAGCAGCTCGAAGGCCAGTGAGACCTACGAGCAGTACTTC. Translation: CASSSKASETYEQYF.

The sample holds a few counts of this clonotype. The V and J genes are TRBV7-9 and TRBJ2-1, with 11 positions matching TRBD1. The CDR3 totals 13 residues. Germline V lookup: CDR1 SEHNR, CDR2 FQNEAQ (reference sequence). J lost 7 bases, V lost 5 bases, and 1 base had no gene match. DNA for the CDR3: TGTGCCAGCAGCCGGGACAGGGGGAATGAGCAGTTCTTC. Its protein is CASSRDRGNEQFF. Variable domain in full (rest from reference TRBV7-9 and TRBJ2-1): DTGVSQNPRHKITKRGQNVTFRCDPISEHNRLYWYRQTLGQGPEFLTYFQNEAQLEKSRLLSDRFSAERPKGSFSTLEIQRTEQGDSAMYLCASSRDRGNEQFFGPGTRLTVL.

This clonotype was counted only a few times. The chain is built from TRBV5-1 and TRBJ1-6; 8 bases map to TRBD1. CDR1 and CDR2 from the germline V gene are SGHRS and YFSETQ. V lost 3 bases to trimming and J lost 1 base; unmatched junction nucleotides: 3. The CDR3 is 16 residues long. CDR3 bases: TGCGCCAGCAGCTCGAGACAGGGGTCCTATAATTCACCCCTCCACTTT. Protein product: CASSSRQGSYNSPLHF.

There are a few counts of this clonotype. The CDR3 sequence: CASRQDRGSEGELFF. The CDR3 DNA is TGTGCCAGCAGACAGGACAGGGGCTCGGAGGGGGAGCTGTTTTTT. V gene TRBV7-6 combines with J gene TRBJ2-2; 9 bases fit TRBD1. The V gene end was trimmed by 6 bases and the J gene end by 8 bases; junction bases not matched to a gene: 10. This CDR3 comprises 15 residues. Per the germline V gene, CDR1 is SGHVS and CDR2 is FNYEAQ. Variable domain in full (rest from reference TRBV7-6 and TRBJ2-2): GAGVSQSPRYKVTKRGQDVALRCDPISGHVSLYWYRQALGQGPEFLTYFNYEAQQDKSGLPNDRFSAERPEGSISTLTIQRTEQRDSAMYRCASRQDRGSEGELFFGEGSRLTVL.

The table lists this clonotype with a count of one. CDR3 DNA: TGCGCCAGCAGCTTGACTGGACAGCAGTATTTT. Its protein is CASSLTGQQYF. The chain recombines TRBV5-1 with TRBJ2-3, with D tentatively TRBD1 (5 bases). Germline V gives CDR1 SGHRS, CDR2 YFSETQ. V lost 1 base and J lost 11, with 8 bases in between. This CDR3 region has 11 residues.

This chain joins TRBV18 and TRBJ2-4, with D hard to call. V gave up 2 bases and J gave up 6 bases, with 20 bases separating them. The CDR3 is 17 amino acids. CDR1 and CDR2 from the germline V gene are KGHSH and LQKENI. CDR3 region: CASSPGLKGVGRNIQYF. Here the CDR3 DNA reads TGTGCCAGCTCACCAGGGCTCAAAGGAGTCGGGCGAAACATTCAGTACTTC.

This chain connects TRBV3-1 to TRBJ1-1; D possibly corresponds to TRBD1 (5 bases). With 1 base removed from V and 0 bases from J, the gap between germline ends came to 12 bases. There are 16 residues in the CDR3. Germline loops: CDR1 LGHDT, CDR2 YNNKEL (reference sequence). In nucleotides, the CDR3 is TGTGCCAGCAGCCAAGGACAGTATTCTATGAACACTGAAGCTTTCTTT. Translating gives CASSQGQYSMNTEAFF.

Only a few counts were recorded for this clonotype. The chain couples TRBV19 to TRBJ1-2; 8 nucleotides agree with TRBD1. The CDR3 is made up of 15 amino acids. V dropped 5 bases and J dropped 7; count of bases not matched to a gene: 12. Germline V gene data show CDR1 as LNHDA and CDR2 as SQIVND (reference sequence). For the CDR3, the DNA is TGTGCCAGTAGTGCGCGGGACAGGATCTCTATTGGCTACACCTTC. Translation gives CASSARDRISIGYTF.

The chain links TRBV4-2 to TRBJ2-5; 12 bases map to TRBD2. V lost 0 bases to trimming and J lost 3 bases; unmatched junction nucleotides: 2. CDR3 length: 16 residues. Germline V gives CDR1 LGHNA, CDR2 YNFKEQ. CDR3 in DNA: TGTGCCAGCAGCCAAGATCCTAGCGGGGGGGAAGAGACCCAGTACTTC. This codes for CASSQDPSGGEETQYF.

This chain joins TRBV7-3 and TRBJ2-2, with 9 bases matching TRBD2. The CDR3 spans 16 residues. Per germline, CDR1 SGHTA and CDR2 FQGTGA. V lost 2 bases, J lost 4 bases, and 5 bases stayed unmatched. The CDR3 loop is CASSLVGAGGTGELFF. CDR3 DNA: TGTGCCAGCAGCTTAGTAGGAGCGGGGGGCACCGGGGAGCTGTTTTTT.

V is TRBV24-1 and J is TRBJ2-7; D could derive from TRBD1 or TRBD2 (5 bases each). The CDR3 runs to 17 residues. V lost 9 bases and J lost 0, with 23 bases in between. CDR1 and CDR2 from the germline V gene are KGHDR and SFDVKD. CDR3 in amino acids: CATGVASDEGPSYEQYV. CDR3 nucleotides: TGTGCCACCGGAGTTGCGTCGGACGAGGGACCCTCCTACGAGCAGTACGTC.

This clonotype was detected ten times or more. The chain couples TRBV6-6 to TRBJ1-5; TRBD1 agrees at 7 bases. The V gene's germline CDR1 is MNHNY and CDR2 SVGAGI (reference sequence). Trimming took 6 bases from V and 2 from J; bases not matched to a gene: 4. The CDR3 covers 14 residues. CDR3 DNA sequence: TGTGCCAGCAGAGATACAGGGGGCAATCAGCCCCAGCATTTT. Its protein product is CASRDTGGNQPQHF.

J is TRBJ2-7 and V is TRBV11-2; D assignment may be TRBD1 or TRBD2 (5 bases each). The CDR3 contains 15 residues. Trimming removed 3 bases at V and 6 bases at J, with 18 bases between. Germline V CDR1 and CDR2: SGHAT, FQNNGV. The CDR3 loop is CASSFRGPGLGEQYF. The CDR3 DNA follows: TGTGCCAGCAGCTTCCGGGGTCCAGGGCTGGGCGAGCAGTACTTC.

This chain uses TRBV7-2 with TRBJ1-3; perhaps TRBD1 as D (5 bases). The CDR3 totals 16 residues. V lost 5 bases and J 3 bases, leaving 17 bases between the germline ends. Germline V gene sequence: CDR1 SGHTA, CDR2 FQGNSA. The CDR3 loop reads CASSRGGTVGGNTIYF. CDR3 nucleotide sequence: TGTGCCAGCAGCCGAGGAGGGACCGTGGGTGGAAACACCATATATTTT.

This clonotype was recorded a few times. The genes are TRBV6-2 or TRBV6-3 and TRBJ2-1, with 8 bases fitting TRBD2. Germline V lookup: CDR1 MNHEY, CDR2 SVGEGT. V was pared by 10 bases and J by 8 bases, with 13 bases of the junction left unmatched. This CDR3 region has 14 residues. In nucleotides, the CDR3 is TGTGCCACCGAGAATGCGGGGGGCGCGGATGAGCAGTTCTTC. It translates to CATENAGGADEQFF.

The V and J genes are TRBV7-2 and TRBJ2-5; tentative D call: TRBD2 (7 bases). CDR3 length: 16 residues. The germline CDR1 and CDR2 sequences are SGHTA and FQGNSA. V lost 1 base to trimming and J lost 5 bases, with 17 bases between them. The chain's CDR3 is CASSLVAGAGGETQYF. In DNA form, the CDR3 reads TGTGCCAGCAGCTTAGTTGCGGGGGCCGGTGGGGAGACCCAGTACTTC. The full variable domain, with the rest looked up from reference TRBV7-2 and TRBJ2-5, is GAGVSQSPSNKVTEKGKDVELRCDPISGHTALYWYRQSLGQGLEFLIYFQGNSAPDKSGLPSDRFSAERTGGSVSTLTIQRTQQEDSAVYLCASSLVAGAGGETQYFGPGTRLLVL.